Reported below is one T cell receptor beta chain. The data were obtained in a study of blood T cell repertoires in COVID-19. Study at large: PBMCs, B-cell-depleted T cells, or T cells were the source of the cDNA or gDNA that made up the material.

CDR1 MNHEY and CDR2 SVGAGI come from the germline V gene. Trimming cost V 0 bases and J 0 bases, with 12 bases left between them. CDR3 length equals 16 residues. Sequenced by immunoSEQ multiplex PCR; TCRdb stores in-frame clones only, minus some. The sample contains over 200,000 clones, 70% to 90% of which appear only once. Sample: peripheral blood. The clonotype originates from a man aged 45-65 years with COVID-19, enrolled during active disease. The rearrangement joins TRBV6-5 to TRBJ2-7, with unresolved D. CDR3 bases: TGTGCCAGCAGTTACTCGAGAACCCGAAGCTCCTACGAGCAGTACTTC. Encoded protein: CASSYSRTRSSYEQYF.